This TCR beta chain was obtained from a study of post-analysis software for immune sequencing data. This clonotype was seen a few times. The antigen remains undetermined. Researchers reported that TCR beta cDNA libraries carried unique molecular identifiers. Using its own MiXCR run on the PCR reads, TCRdb lists one record per CDR3 protein. The sample lists a few hundred thousand distinct CDR3 sequences, 30% to 45% occurring once. V shed 6 bases, J shed 5 bases, and the junction held 4 bases outside the gene matches. This CDR3 has 14 residues. CDR1 and CDR2 (germline): LGHNA, YNFKEQ. Study-wide results and limits: With TRBV5-6, TRBV5-1 and TRBV20-1 included, about five TRBV segments were more frequent in patients than in controls.

This clonotype was obtained from a girl aged 10 to 17 with multiple sclerosis. Sequencing input: blood. This chain joins TRBV4-2 and TRBJ2-2; TRBD2 matches at 9 bases. For the CDR3, the DNA is TGTGCCAGCAGACCGAGCGGGGGGACCGGGGAGCTGTTTTTT. This gives the protein CASRPSGGTGELFF.